These T cell receptor beta chains were read from a single sample in a study of T cells in Graves' hyperthyroidism and ophthalmopathy. TCRdb itself ran the multiplex PCR reads through MiXCR, one entry per CDR3 protein. The repertoire holds approximately 400,000 distinct CDR3 sequences, with approximately 15% as singletons. The sample was blood. The receptors here all came from a woman under 40 with Graves' hyperthyroidism. CDR3s include the opening cysteine and the closing phenylalanine or tryptophan. Each record gives: V gene, clone size, J gene, D gene, CDR3 DNA, CDR3 protein. A D gene is named only where the DNA matches it firmly. A clone size is listed for some rows: how often the clone was seen (once, few, many), or a class if it is expanded.

TRBV19	few	TRBJ2-3	TRBD2	TGTGCCAGTAGTATCGGTTGGCGGGAGACTAGAACAGATACGCAGTATTTT	CASSIGWRETRTDTQYF
TRBV9	.	TRBJ1-2	.	TGTGCCAGCAGCGTAGTGGAGAGCTATGGCTACACCTTC	CASSVVESYGYTF
TRBV29-1	many	TRBJ2-3	.	TGCAGCGCCGACGTACTCACAGATACGCAGTATTTT	CSADVLTDTQYF
TRBV19	few	TRBJ2-7	.	TGTGCCAGTAGTCCAGGACACAACTACGAGCAGTACTTC	CASSPGHNYEQYF
TRBV4-1	.	TRBJ1-1	TRBD1	TGCGCCAGCAGCCAAGATACAGGGGTTACTGAAGCTTTCTTT	CASSQDTGVTEAFF
TRBV6-5	many	TRBJ1-3	.	TGTGCCAGCAGTTATCTCCGGGGGCCCAGCTCTGGAAACACCATATATTTT	CASSYLRGPSSGNTIYF
TRBV12-3/TRBV12-4	few	TRBJ2-3	TRBD2	TGTGCCAGCAGTGCAGGACTAGCGGGGGGAACAGATACGCAGTATTTT	CASSAGLAGGTDTQYF
TRBV24-1	many	TRBJ2-5	TRBD2	TGTGCCACCAGTGGTTCGACTAGCGGGAGATACCAAGAGACCCAGTACTTC	CATSGSTSGRYQETQYF
TRBV6-5	many	TRBJ2-1	.	TGTGCCAGCAGTTACTATTCGGAGTACAATGAGCAGTTCTTC	CASSYYSEYNEQFF
TRBV10-2	.	TRBJ2-2	.	TGCGCCAGCAGTGAGTCGAAAGTATCAACCCCCGGGGAGCTGTTTTTT	CASSESKVSTPGELFF
TRBV2	many	TRBJ1-1	.	TGTGCCAGCAGCGCTAACGGAGGGGGGAACACTGAAGCTTTCTTT	CASSANGGGNTEAFF
TRBV4-1	.	TRBJ2-3	TRBD1	TGCGCCAGCAGGCTTGGGGACAGCAGCACAGATACGCAGTATTTT	CASRLGDSSTDTQYF
TRBV15	.	TRBJ2-1	TRBD2	TGTGCCACCGGGAGACTAGCGGGAGAACTTGGAGGCGATGAGCAGTTCTTC	CATGRLAGELGGDEQFF
TRBV6-1	few	TRBJ2-3	.	TGTGCCAGCACTAAGGCGGGCACAGATACGCAGTATTTT	CASTKAGTDTQYF
TRBV2	few	TRBJ2-1	TRBD2	TGTGCCAGCAGACGGGGGGGCAACAATGAGCAGTTCTTC	CASRRGGNNEQFF
TRBV30	many	TRBJ2-3	TRBD1	TGTGCCTGGAATCCGGGACAGGGATTTCGGGATACGCAGTATTTT	CAWNPGQGFRDTQYF
TRBV18	few	TRBJ2-7	TRBD1	TGTGCCAGCTCACTGTCCTGGGACAGCATTTACGAGCAGTACTTC	CASSLSWDSIYEQYF
TRBV5-1	few	TRBJ2-6	TRBD1	TGCGCCAGCAGCTTGGATGGGACAGGGGCCTTCTCTGGGGCCAACGTCCTGACTTTC	CASSLDGTGAFSGANVLTF
TRBV25-1	.	TRBJ1-6	.	TGTGCCAGTGCCGCGGGCAGCTCCTATAATTCACCCCTCCACTTT	CASAAGSSYNSPLHF
TRBV5-6	.	TRBJ2-7	.	TGTGCCAGCAGCTTATCGGGCCGCTTCCACGAGCAGTACTTC	CASSLSGRFHEQYF
TRBV19	few	TRBJ2-4	TRBD2	TGTGCCAGTAGCCGGACTAGCGGGAGTCTGAGGACCAACATTCAGTACTTC	CASSRTSGSLRTNIQYF
TRBV27	.	TRBJ2-7	.	TGTGCCAGCAGCTTACTAGCAGTTAGCTCCTACGAGCAGTACTTC	CASSLLAVSSYEQYF
TRBV20-1	many	TRBJ2-1	.	TGCAGGGTCCCGGGGGAAAGCTCCTACAATGAGCAGTTCTTC	CRVPGESSYNEQFF
TRBV20-1	many	TRBJ2-7	.	TGCAGTGCCGATACGAAGTCGGGGTACGAGCAGTACTTC	CSADTKSGYEQYF
TRBV28	.	TRBJ1-5	.	TGTGCCAGCAGTCAACCTTCATACAGGGTCAATCAGCCCCAGCATTTT	CASSQPSYRVNQPQHF
TRBV29-1	few	TRBJ2-7	TRBD1	TGCAGCGTCTCGACTATCGGGACAGGGTGGATCGAGCAGTACTTC	CSVSTIGTGWIEQYF
TRBV20-1	.	TRBJ2-1	.	TGCAGTGCTAGAGCGGGCACTAGCTTAAATGAGCAGTTCTTC	CSARAGTSLNEQFF
TRBV20-1	few	TRBJ1-2	.	TGCAGTGCTAGAGATAGGGCTACAGGGACTCCCCTCTATGGCTACACCTTC	CSARDRATGTPLYGYTF
TRBV27	few	TRBJ2-4	.	TGTGCCAGCAGTTCGGCAGGCAGGAACATTCAGTACTTC	CASSSAGRNIQYF
TRBV5-1	many	TRBJ2-7	.	TGCGCCAGCAGTGTGGCTAGTGTCAGCGAGCAGTACTTC	CASSVASVSEQYF
TRBV11-2	few	TRBJ2-3	.	TGTGCCAGCAGCCCCCTGAGCGGGTGGGAAGATACGCAGTATTTT	CASSPLSGWEDTQYF
TRBV7-2	few	TRBJ1-2	TRBD1	TGTGCCAGCAGCTTAGTGGACAGGCCTGACTATGGCTACACCTTC	CASSLVDRPDYGYTF
TRBV7-8	many	TRBJ2-1	.	TGTGCCAGCAGCTTAGCCCTTCTCAATGAGCAGTTCTTC	CASSLALLNEQFF
TRBV3-1	many	TRBJ2-3	.	TGTGCCAGCAGCCAAAGGGGCACAGATACGCAGTATTTT	CASSQRGTDTQYF
TRBV20-1	few	TRBJ2-1	.	TGCAGCGTCTGCGTAGAGGTGTCCTACAATGAGCAGTTCTTC	CSVCVEVSYNEQFF
TRBV12-3/TRBV12-4	many	TRBJ2-1	.	TGTGCCAGCAGTTTCGGGCTAGAATTGTGGGACAATGAGCAGTTCTTC	CASSFGLELWDNEQFF
TRBV5-1	many	TRBJ2-7	.	TGCGCCAGCAGCTTGGAGTTGTCCTACGAGCAGTACTTC	CASSLELSYEQYF
TRBV30	many	TRBJ1-5	.	TGTGCCTGGAGTGCCCAATTTGGAGGGCTTCAGCCCCAGCATTTT	CAWSAQFGGLQPQHF
TRBV7-9	many	TRBJ2-1	.	TGTGCCAGCAGCTTAGCGTTGTACAATGAGCAGTTCTTC	CASSLALYNEQFF
TRBV6-2/TRBV6-3	.	TRBJ2-4	.	TGTGCCAGCAGAACGGGACACCTCCCTCCGGACATTCAGTACTTC	CASRTGHLPPDIQYF
TRBV7-9	few	TRBJ1-5	.	TGTGCCAGCAGCCCTATAATTAATCAGCCCCAGCATTTT	CASSPIINQPQHF
TRBV3-1	many	TRBJ1-1	.	TGTGCCAGCAGCCAAGGCCGCCTGCCGAGGGCTTTCTTT	CASSQGRLPRAFF
TRBV14	few	TRBJ2-3	.	TGTGCCAGCAGCCAGTCCGGGCCAGATACGCAGTATTTT	CASSQSGPDTQYF
TRBV11-1	many	TRBJ2-5	.	TGTGCCAGCAGCTTAGACTACCAAGAGACCCAGTACTTC	CASSLDYQETQYF
TRBV25-1	.	TRBJ1-2	TRBD1	TGTGCCAGCAGAGGACAGGGGGCTTCCTATGGCTACACCTTC	CASRGQGASYGYTF